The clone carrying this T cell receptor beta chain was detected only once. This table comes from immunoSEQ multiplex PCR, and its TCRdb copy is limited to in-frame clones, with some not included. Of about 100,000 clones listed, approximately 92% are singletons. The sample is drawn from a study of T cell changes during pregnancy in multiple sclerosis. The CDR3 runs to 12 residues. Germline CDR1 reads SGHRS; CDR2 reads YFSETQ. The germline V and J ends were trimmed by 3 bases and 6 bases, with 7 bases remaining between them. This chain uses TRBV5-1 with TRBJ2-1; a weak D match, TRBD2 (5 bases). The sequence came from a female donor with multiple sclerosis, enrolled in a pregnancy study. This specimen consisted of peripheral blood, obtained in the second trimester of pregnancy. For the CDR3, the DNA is TGCGCCAGCAGCTCGGCGGGCAATGAGCAGTTCTTC. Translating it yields CASSSAGNEQFF.